This T cell receptor (beta chain) emerged from a study of blood T cell repertoires in COVID-19. The overall study: Samples came from the United States, Italy and Spain, spanning acute and convalescent COVID-19. PBMCs, B-cell-depleted T cells, or T cells were the source of the cDNA or gDNA that made up the material.

In the study's own analysis: Scientists estimated how many nucleated cells there were by amplifying reference gene primers. The protocol was immunoSEQ multiplex PCR, while the TCRdb copy is restricted to in-frame clones and leaves out a portion. V and J calls and clone size are copied from that table; D and trimming were computed from the DNA. The sample has roughly 32,000 clones, less than 95% seen once. This clone was counted a single time. The V and J ends lost 5 bases and 0 bases respectively, with 12 bases between them. The CDR3 is 15 amino acids. The germline CDR1 and CDR2 sequences are SGHTA and FQGTGA.

The chain employs TRBV7-3 and TRBJ2-3; D might be TRBD2 (6 bases). The sequence derives from a man aged 80 or over with acute or convalescent COVID-19. The sample was peripheral blood. The CDR3 is CASSPPGGSTDTQYF. The CDR3 region has the DNA TGTGCCAGCAGCCCGCCCGGGGGTAGCACAGATACGCAGTATTTT.